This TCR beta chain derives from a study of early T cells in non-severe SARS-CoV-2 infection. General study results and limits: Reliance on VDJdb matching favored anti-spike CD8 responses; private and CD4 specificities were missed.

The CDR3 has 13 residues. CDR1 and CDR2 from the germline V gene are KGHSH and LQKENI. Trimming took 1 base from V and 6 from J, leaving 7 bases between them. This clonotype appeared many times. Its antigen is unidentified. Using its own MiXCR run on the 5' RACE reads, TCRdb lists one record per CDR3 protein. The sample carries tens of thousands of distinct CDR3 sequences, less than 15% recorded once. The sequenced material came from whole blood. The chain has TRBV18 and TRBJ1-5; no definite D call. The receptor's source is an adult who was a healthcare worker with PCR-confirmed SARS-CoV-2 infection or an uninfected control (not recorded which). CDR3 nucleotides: TGTGCCAGCTCACCACAGGGTTTTCAGCCCCAGCATTTT. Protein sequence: CASSPQGFQPQHF.